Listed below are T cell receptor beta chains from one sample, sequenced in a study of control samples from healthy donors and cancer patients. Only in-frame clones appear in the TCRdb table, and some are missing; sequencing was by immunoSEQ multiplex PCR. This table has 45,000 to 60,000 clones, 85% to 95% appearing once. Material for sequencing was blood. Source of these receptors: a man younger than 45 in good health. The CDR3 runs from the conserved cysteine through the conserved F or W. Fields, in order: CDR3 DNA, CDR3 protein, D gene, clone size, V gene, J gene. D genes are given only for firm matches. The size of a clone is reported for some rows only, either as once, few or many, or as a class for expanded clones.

CDR3 DNA: TGTGCTAGTGCCCCAACACCTGTCGACAGACTCACCGGGGAGCTGTTTTTT; CDR3 protein: CASAPTPVDRLTGELFF; D gene: NA; clone size: NA; V gene: TRBV12-5; J gene: TRBJ2-2
CDR3 DNA: TGTGCCAGCAGTGACTGGGGACAGGTTACGAAGGGCTCCTATAATTCACCCCTCCACTTT; CDR3 protein: CASSDWGQVTKGSYNSPLHF; D gene: TRBD1; clone size: NA; V gene: TRBV6-4; J gene: TRBJ1-6
CDR3 DNA: TGCGCCAGCAGCCAAGATTTTACGGATAACTATGGCTACACCTTC; CDR3 protein: CASSQDFTDNYGYTF; D gene: NA; clone size: NA; V gene: TRBV4-3; J gene: TRBJ1-2
CDR3 DNA: TGTGCCAGCAGCTTAGTTGAGGGGAATCAGCCCCAGCATTTT; CDR3 protein: CASSLVEGNQPQHF; D gene: NA; clone size: NA; V gene: TRBV7-9; J gene: TRBJ1-5
CDR3 DNA: TGTGCCAGCAGCCAAGCCTTTACAGGGGGCACTGAAGCTTTCTTT; CDR3 protein: CASSQAFTGGTEAFF; D gene: TRBD1; clone size: NA; V gene: TRBV4-2; J gene: TRBJ1-1
CDR3 DNA: TGTGCCAGCAGCTCAAGGGGAGGGACAGGATCCTACGAGCAGTACTTC; CDR3 protein: CASSSRGGTGSYEQYF; D gene: NA; clone size: once; V gene: TRBV7-3; J gene: TRBJ2-7
CDR3 DNA: TGTGCCAGCAGTTTCCCCAAACAGGGGGGCAACACTGAAGCTTTCTTT; CDR3 protein: CASSFPKQGGNTEAFF; D gene: TRBD1; clone size: NA; V gene: TRBV6-6; J gene: TRBJ1-1
CDR3 DNA: TGTGCCAGCAGCCCACAGTACGAGCAGTACTTC; CDR3 protein: CASSPQYEQYF; D gene: NA; clone size: NA; V gene: TRBV11-3; J gene: TRBJ2-7
CDR3 DNA: TGTGCCAGCAGACTAACCCGGACAGGGGTGCGGGAAAAACTGTTTTTT; CDR3 protein: CASRLTRTGVREKLFF; D gene: TRBD1; clone size: NA; V gene: TRBV11-2; J gene: TRBJ1-4
CDR3 DNA: TGTGCCAGCAGCCCAGGGGGACGCACTGAAGCTTTCTTT; CDR3 protein: CASSPGGRTEAFF; D gene: TRBD1; clone size: NA; V gene: TRBV3-1/TRBV3-2; J gene: TRBJ1-1
CDR3 DNA: TGTGCCACCAGCAGGGGGACATCCGACCCTAGCACAGATACGCAGTATTTT; CDR3 protein: CATSRGTSDPSTDTQYF; D gene: NA; clone size: NA; V gene: TRBV15; J gene: TRBJ2-3
CDR3 DNA: TGTGCCTGGAGTTTAAGGGACATCTACACCTTC; CDR3 protein: CAWSLRDIYTF; D gene: NA; clone size: NA; V gene: TRBV30; J gene: TRBJ1-2
CDR3 DNA: TGTGCCAGCAGTGATGATCCGGGAAACACAGATACGCAGTATTTT; CDR3 protein: CASSDDPGNTDTQYF; D gene: NA; clone size: NA; V gene: TRBV6-4; J gene: TRBJ2-3
CDR3 DNA: TGTGCCAGCAGCGCAAGCACAGATACGCAGTATTTT; CDR3 protein: CASSASTDTQYF; D gene: NA; clone size: NA; V gene: TRBV7-9; J gene: TRBJ2-3
CDR3 DNA: TGTGCCAGCTCACCAACGGGGACAGGTTTGAATCAGCCCCAGCATTTT; CDR3 protein: CASSPTGTGLNQPQHF; D gene: TRBD1; clone size: NA; V gene: TRBV18; J gene: TRBJ1-5
CDR3 DNA: TGTGCCTGGAGAGGAGGGCGAGGGGTGGTGAACACTGAAGCTTTCTTT; CDR3 protein: CAWRGGRGVVNTEAFF; D gene: NA; clone size: NA; V gene: TRBV30; J gene: TRBJ1-1
CDR3 DNA: TGCAGTGGACGGCTCCAAGAGACCCAGTACTTC; CDR3 protein: CSGRLQETQYF; D gene: NA; clone size: NA; V gene: TRBV20-1; J gene: TRBJ2-5
CDR3 DNA: TGTGCCAGCACCTTCGGGAAGCTTGATGGCTACACCTTC; CDR3 protein: CASTFGKLDGYTF; D gene: NA; clone size: NA; V gene: TRBV12-3/TRBV12-4; J gene: TRBJ1-2
CDR3 DNA: TGTGCCAGCCGTCCGGCGGGAGGTCCAGATACGCAGTATTTT; CDR3 protein: CASRPAGGPDTQYF; D gene: TRBD2; clone size: NA; V gene: TRBV6-5; J gene: TRBJ2-3
CDR3 DNA: TGTGCCAGCACCTATGCAAGCAAGGACGAGCAGTACTTC; CDR3 protein: CASTYASKDEQYF; D gene: NA; clone size: NA; V gene: TRBV7-9; J gene: TRBJ2-7
CDR3 DNA: TGTGCCAGCAGTTTATCCCGAACAAGCTCCTACGAGCAGTACTTC; CDR3 protein: CASSLSRTSSYEQYF; D gene: NA; clone size: NA; V gene: TRBV27; J gene: TRBJ2-7
CDR3 DNA: TGTGCCAGCAGCTTAAGAGAAACAGACGCTTTAAACTATGGCTACACCTTC; CDR3 protein: CASSLRETDALNYGYTF; D gene: NA; clone size: once; V gene: TRBV7-9; J gene: TRBJ1-2
CDR3 DNA: TGTGCCACACAGGGGGTGGGAGGCAATCAGCCCCAGCATTTT; CDR3 protein: CATQGVGGNQPQHF; D gene: TRBD1; clone size: once; V gene: TRBV2; J gene: TRBJ1-5
CDR3 DNA: TGTGCCAGTTTACAGGGGGGCTTCCTTCGAATGGGTATCGATGAGCAGTTCTTC; CDR3 protein: CASLQGGFLRMGIDEQFF; D gene: TRBD1; clone size: once; V gene: TRBV28; J gene: TRBJ2-1
CDR3 DNA: TGTGCCAGCAGTCCCTTGGGGGGGGGCTCGTTGGAGACCCAGTACTTC; CDR3 protein: CASSPLGGGSLETQYF; D gene: NA; clone size: NA; V gene: TRBV7-2; J gene: TRBJ2-5
CDR3 DNA: TGTGCCAGCAGTCGCTCGGGACCGACAGACAATGAGCAGTTCTTC; CDR3 protein: CASSRSGPTDNEQFF; D gene: NA; clone size: NA; V gene: TRBV28; J gene: TRBJ2-1
CDR3 DNA: TGTGCCAGCGGGGAGGAAGGTACAGATACGCAGTATTTT; CDR3 protein: CASGEEGTDTQYF; D gene: NA; clone size: NA; V gene: TRBV6-6; J gene: TRBJ2-3
CDR3 DNA: TGCGCCAGACGCCAGGACGAGCAGTACTTC; CDR3 protein: CARRQDEQYF; D gene: NA; clone size: NA; V gene: TRBV10-1; J gene: TRBJ2-7
CDR3 DNA: TGTGCCAGCAGTCCAGTGGGAGGGGGCGATCAGCCCCAGCATTTT; CDR3 protein: CASSPVGGGDQPQHF; D gene: TRBD1; clone size: NA; V gene: TRBV3-1/TRBV3-2; J gene: TRBJ1-5
CDR3 DNA: TGTGCCAGCAGTGTTGGACTGATCTCTGGAAACACCATATATTTT; CDR3 protein: CASSVGLISGNTIYF; D gene: NA; clone size: once; V gene: TRBV2; J gene: TRBJ1-3
CDR3 DNA: TGTGCCAGCAGTCTCCCAGGGGTAAGTCAGCCCCAGCATTTT; CDR3 protein: CASSLPGVSQPQHF; D gene: NA; clone size: NA; V gene: TRBV27; J gene: TRBJ1-5
CDR3 DNA: TGCGCCAGCAGCCAAGATAGAGGCACGAACACTGAAGCTTTCTTT; CDR3 protein: CASSQDRGTNTEAFF; D gene: NA; clone size: NA; V gene: TRBV4-3; J gene: TRBJ1-1
CDR3 DNA: TGTGCCAGCAGTTCTTCTGGGTGGGAGACCCAGTACTTC; CDR3 protein: CASSSSGWETQYF; D gene: NA; clone size: NA; V gene: TRBV2; J gene: TRBJ2-5
CDR3 DNA: TGTGCCAGCAGTTTAAGGGGGCCCGGGGAGCTGTTTTTT; CDR3 protein: CASSLRGPGELFF; D gene: TRBD1; clone size: NA; V gene: TRBV12-3/TRBV12-4; J gene: TRBJ2-2
CDR3 DNA: TGTGCCAGTGGGGTGGGGATCTCGAACACCGGGGAGCTGTTTTTT; CDR3 protein: CASGVGISNTGELFF; D gene: NA; clone size: NA; V gene: TRBV9; J gene: TRBJ2-2
CDR3 DNA: TGTGCCAACACCGAAGGGGCCCCTAATTCACCCCTCCACTTT; CDR3 protein: CANTEGAPNSPLHF; D gene: NA; clone size: NA; V gene: TRBV6-5; J gene: TRBJ1-6
CDR3 DNA: TGTGCCACCAGCAGAGATCGGGCAGGGGTTACCTACGAGCAGTACTTC; CDR3 protein: CATSRDRAGVTYEQYF; D gene: NA; clone size: NA; V gene: TRBV15; J gene: TRBJ2-7
CDR3 DNA: TGTGCCAGCAGCGGGGGCCCGACAGAAAGCTCCTACGAGCAGTACTTC; CDR3 protein: CASSGGPTESSYEQYF; D gene: NA; clone size: NA; V gene: TRBV9; J gene: TRBJ2-7
CDR3 DNA: TGTGCCAGCGTTCAATTGCGTGACACTGAAGCTTTCTTT; CDR3 protein: CASVQLRDTEAFF; D gene: NA; clone size: NA; V gene: TRBV28; J gene: TRBJ1-1
CDR3 DNA: TGTGCCAGTAGTATTCTGACTAGCGGGAGGACCTACAATGAGCAGTTCTTC; CDR3 protein: CASSILTSGRTYNEQFF; D gene: TRBD2; clone size: NA; V gene: TRBV19; J gene: TRBJ2-1
CDR3 DNA: TGTGCCAGTAGACCGACAGGGACCTATGGCTACACCTTC; CDR3 protein: CASRPTGTYGYTF; D gene: TRBD1; clone size: NA; V gene: TRBV19; J gene: TRBJ1-2
CDR3 DNA: TGTGCCAGCAGGGGACAGCACAATGAAAAACTGTTTTTT; CDR3 protein: CASRGQHNEKLFF; D gene: TRBD1; clone size: NA; V gene: TRBV5-6; J gene: TRBJ1-4
CDR3 DNA: TGCGCCAGCAGCTCCTCTGGGACAGGGCATCGAGGCTACACCTTC; CDR3 protein: CASSSSGTGHRGYTF; D gene: TRBD1; clone size: NA; V gene: TRBV5-1; J gene: TRBJ1-2
CDR3 DNA: TGTGCCAGCAGCCAAGGGACAAACTCTGGGGCCAACGTCCTGACTTTC; CDR3 protein: CASSQGTNSGANVLTF; D gene: NA; clone size: once; V gene: TRBV4-2; J gene: TRBJ2-6
CDR3 DNA: TGTGCCAGCAGCGTAGAGAGTGGGAATGAAAAACTGTTTTTT; CDR3 protein: CASSVESGNEKLFF; D gene: NA; clone size: NA; V gene: TRBV9; J gene: TRBJ1-4
CDR3 DNA: TGTGCCAGCAGGCGAGGGAACTATGGCTACACCTTC; CDR3 protein: CASRRGNYGYTF; D gene: NA; clone size: NA; V gene: TRBV6-5; J gene: TRBJ1-2
CDR3 DNA: TGTGCCAGCAGCTTAACTGGACAGGATTACAATGAGCAGTTCTTC; CDR3 protein: CASSLTGQDYNEQFF; D gene: TRBD1; clone size: NA; V gene: TRBV7-9; J gene: TRBJ2-1
CDR3 DNA: TGTGCCAGCATATCCGGGAGTGGGACTAACTATGGCTACACCTTC; CDR3 protein: CASISGSGTNYGYTF; D gene: NA; clone size: NA; V gene: TRBV6-5; J gene: TRBJ1-2